This TCR beta chain stems from a study of control samples from healthy donors and cancer patients. Germline V CDR1 and CDR2: SGHRS, YFSETQ. CDR3 length: 14 residues. Trimming took 9 bases from V and 3 from J; bases not matched to a gene: 9. The method was immunoSEQ multiplex PCR; TCRdb's version includes in-frame clones alone and lacks a portion of them. The table shows approximately 170,000 clones, with about 93% occurring only once. The sequenced sample consisted of blood. The clonotype originates from a woman aged 30 to 39 in good health. The chain recombines TRBV5-1 with TRBJ2-3; 8 bases match TRBD2. CDR3 nucleotides: TGCGCCACCCCGGGGGTAGCGGGAACAGATACGCAGTATTTT. It translates to CATPGVAGTDTQYF.